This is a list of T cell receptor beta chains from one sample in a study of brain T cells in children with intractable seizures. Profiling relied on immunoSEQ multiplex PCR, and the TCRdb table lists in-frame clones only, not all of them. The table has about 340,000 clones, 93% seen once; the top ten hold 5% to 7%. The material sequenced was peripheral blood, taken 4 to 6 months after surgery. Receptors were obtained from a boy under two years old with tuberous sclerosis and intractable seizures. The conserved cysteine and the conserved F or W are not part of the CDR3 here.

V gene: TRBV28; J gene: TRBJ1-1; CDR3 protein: ASSLNQVQAF
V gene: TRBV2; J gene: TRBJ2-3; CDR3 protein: ASRRLAGGNTDTQY
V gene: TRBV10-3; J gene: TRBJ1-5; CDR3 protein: AISEGTTTQPQH
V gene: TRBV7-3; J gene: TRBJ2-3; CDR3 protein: ASSLTGGLTDTQY
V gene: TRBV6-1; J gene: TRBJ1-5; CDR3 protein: ASSEGRRVNQPQH
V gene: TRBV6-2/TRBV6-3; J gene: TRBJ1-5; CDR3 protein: ASSLQHSYSNQPQH
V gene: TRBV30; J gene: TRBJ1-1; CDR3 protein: AWRRLTDSEAF
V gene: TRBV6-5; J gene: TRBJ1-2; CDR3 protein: ASSTSNYGYT
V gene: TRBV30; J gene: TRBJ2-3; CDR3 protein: AWSGMTDTQY
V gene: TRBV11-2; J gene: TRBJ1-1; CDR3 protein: ASSWRTEDTEAF
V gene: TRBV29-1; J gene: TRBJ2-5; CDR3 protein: SGILDSLQETQY
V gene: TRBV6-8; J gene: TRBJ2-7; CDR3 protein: ASSRVGSYEQY
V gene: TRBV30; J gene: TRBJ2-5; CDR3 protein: AWTSGNQETQY
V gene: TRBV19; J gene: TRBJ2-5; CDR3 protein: ASSPTSQETQY
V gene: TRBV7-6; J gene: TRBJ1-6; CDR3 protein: ASSLFNSPLH
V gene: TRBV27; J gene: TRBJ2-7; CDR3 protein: ASSFPGAINEQY
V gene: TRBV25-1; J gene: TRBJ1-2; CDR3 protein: ASSEYAAPSEDGYT
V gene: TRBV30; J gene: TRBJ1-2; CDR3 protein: AWNPGRAYGYT
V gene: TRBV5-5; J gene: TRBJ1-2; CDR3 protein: ASSLTGGRNYGYT
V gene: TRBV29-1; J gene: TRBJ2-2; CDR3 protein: SVEPLDGGTTGELF
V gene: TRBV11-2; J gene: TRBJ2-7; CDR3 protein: ASSLTYEQY
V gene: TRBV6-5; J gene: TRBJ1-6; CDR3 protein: ASSIRGGNSPLH
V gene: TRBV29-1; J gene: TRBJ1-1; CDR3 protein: SVDPGMNTEAF
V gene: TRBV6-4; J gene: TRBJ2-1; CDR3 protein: ASSLGWDEQF
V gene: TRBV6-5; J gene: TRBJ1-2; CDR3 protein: ASSPTGTRGYT
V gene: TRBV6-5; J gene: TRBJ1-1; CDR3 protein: ASSYSKTGGPTEAF
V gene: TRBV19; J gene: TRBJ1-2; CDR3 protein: ASTAPEGRFYGYT
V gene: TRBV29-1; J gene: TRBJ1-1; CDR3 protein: SVETLTRQGGAF
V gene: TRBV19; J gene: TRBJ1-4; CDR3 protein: ASSPWAEKLF
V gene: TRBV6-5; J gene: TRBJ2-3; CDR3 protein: ASRGTATDTQY